One sample yielded the 16 T cell receptor beta chains listed below, sequenced in a study of cytomegalovirus exposure and HLA in healthy donors (dated 2017 in TCRdb). Library preparation used the immunoSEQ multiplex PCR assay. For the multiplex PCR, a mixture combining 60 forward primers for TCR Vbeta segments and 13 reverse primers for TCR Jbeta segments was used. TCRdb mirrors the immuneACCESS table, restricted to in-frame sequences. Some clones are absent from its copies; in checked studies, under half trace to an unresolved V gene, and the reason for the others is unknown. This sample comprises nearly 110,000 clones, under 80% of them detected only once. The ten largest clones capture 3.5% to 4% of the sample. The specimen sequenced was PBMCs. Every receptor here comes from a man in his sixties in good health and CMV-seronegative.

This clone showed up just once. The chain combines TRBV7-2 with TRBJ2-3; 7 bases line up with TRBD2. This CDR3 is 15 amino acids long. The V gene's germline CDR1 is SGHTA and CDR2 FQGNSA. Trimming removed 1 base from V and 5 bases from J; junction bases left unmatched: 6. The CDR3 nucleotides are TGTGCCAGCAGCTTAGGGGAGGGTTTTAGAGATACGCAGTATTTT. Translating gives CASSLGEGFRDTQYF.

This clone was detected only once. The rearrangement links TRBV7-2 to TRBJ2-1, with 9 bases matching TRBD2. Germline CDR1 SGHTA, CDR2 FQGNSA. V trimming: 1 base; J trimming: 10 bases; junction bases outside the gene matches: 5. The CDR3 is made up of 14 amino acids. The CDR3 here is CASSLVLAGLEQFF. CDR3 bases: TGTGCCAGCAGCTTAGTCCTAGCGGGGCTCGAGCAGTTCTTC.

The chain couples TRBV18 to TRBJ1-2, with TRBD1 matching over 7 bases. Per germline, CDR1 KGHSH and CDR2 LQKENI. The trim removed 3 bases at V and 0 bases at J, leaving 16 bases unmatched. The CDR3 is 19 residues long. In nucleotides, the CDR3 is TGTGCCAGCTCACCCCGGGGGACAGCTCAGAAGTCAACTAACTATGGCTACACCTTC. Encoded protein: CASSPRGTAQKSTNYGYTF.

J is TRBJ2-5 and V is TRBV4-3, with D possibly being TRBD2 (6 bases). Per germline, CDR1 LGHNA and CDR2 YSLEER. Trimming removed 1 base from V and 5 bases from J, with 14 bases in between. CDR3 length: 15 residues. CDR3 nucleotide sequence: TGCGCCAGCAGCCAAGTAGGTGCCGGGGGTGAGACCCAGTACTTC. Translation gives CASSQVGAGGETQYF.

The chain links TRBV7-2 to TRBJ1-3; maybe TRBD1 (6 bases). The CDR3 consists of 14 residues. CDR1 is SGHTA, CDR2 FQGNSA, per germline. Trimming stripped 5 bases from V and 4 bases from J, with 12 bases between. The CDR3 here is CASSGQSVGNTIYF. The DNA for the CDR3 is TGTGCCAGCAGCGGACAGTCGGTGGGAAACACCATATATTTT.

The rearrangement uses TRBV5-1 and TRBJ1-1, with 8 bases that match TRBD1. CDR1 is SGHRS and CDR2 is YFSETQ in the germline V gene. V trimming: 5 bases; J trimming: 5 bases; junction bases outside the gene matches: 11. CDR3 length equals 15 residues. This chain's CDR3 is CASSYRQGIGTEAFF. The CDR3 nucleotides are TGCGCCAGCAGTTATCGACAGGGGATAGGGACTGAAGCTTTCTTT.

The chain links TRBV7-2 to TRBJ1-6, with a tentative D call TRBD1 (5 bases). From germline, CDR1 is SGHTA and CDR2 FQGNSA. This CDR3 has 17 amino acids. Trimming stripped 1 base from V and 2 bases from J, with 12 bases between. The CDR3 region has the DNA TGTGCCAGCAGCTTAGGACAGCCGTCCGCCTATAATTCACCCCTCCACTTT. Translating it yields CASSLGQPSAYNSPLHF. The full variable domain, rest sourced from reference TRBV7-2 and TRBJ1-6, is GAGVSQSPSNKVTEKGKDVELRCDPISGHTALYWYRQSLGQGLEFLIYFQGNSAPDKSGLPSDRFSAERTGGSVSTLTIQRTQQEDSAVYLCASSLGQPSAYNSPLHFGNGTRLTVT.

The rearrangement links TRBV6-5 to TRBJ1-4; 8 bases fit TRBD1. V shed 2 bases, J shed 8 bases, and the junction held 7 bases outside the gene matches. Germline lookup yields CDR1 MNHEY and CDR2 SVGAGI. The CDR3 is 15 residues long. The CDR3 spells CASSYTYRGDEKLFF. DNA for the CDR3: TGTGCCAGCAGTTACACCTACAGGGGGGACGAAAAACTGTTTTTT.

This clone was found once. The chain links TRBV28 to TRBJ2-7, with TRBD2 as a possible D gene (5 bases). The CDR3 extends over 14 amino acids. Deletions cut 7 bases from V and 6 bases from J, with 19 bases between. Germline V gene data show CDR1 as MDHEN and CDR2 as SYDVKM. The CDR3 region is CASTRSGSQGEQYV. CDR3 nucleotide sequence: TGTGCCAGCACCCGATCGGGGTCCCAAGGCGAGCAGTACGTC.

The CDR3, as DNA: TGTGCCAGCAGCTTGACAGGGAAGGGTAATTCACCCCTCCACTTT. It yields the protein CASSLTGKGNSPLHF. V gene TRBV6-5 combines with J gene TRBJ1-6; 7 bases agree with TRBD1. Trimming took 6 bases from V and 6 from J; bases not matched to a gene: 8. Germline V gene lookup returns CDR1 MNHEY and CDR2 SVGAGI. This CDR3 is 15 amino acids long.

The chain combines TRBV6-6 with TRBJ1-3; no definite D call. V was shortened by 6 bases and J by 0 bases, with 15 bases between the two germline ends. CDR1 is MNHNY, CDR2 SVGAGI, per germline (reference sequence). The CDR3 is 16 amino acids. The CDR3 spells CASRQNLRSSGNTIYF. The CDR3, as DNA: TGTGCCAGCAGACAAAACCTCCGGAGCTCTGGAAACACCATATATTTT.

The J gene is TRBJ1-2, the V gene TRBV5-1; 10 nucleotides line up with TRBD1. The length of the CDR3 is 14 residues. The V segment lost 1 base and the J segment 7 bases; nucleotides outside the gene matches: 4. Germline V gene sequence: CDR1 SGHRS, CDR2 YFSETQ. CDR3 DNA: TGCGCCAGCAGCTTGAGTGGGACAGGGGTTGGCTACACCTTC. It yields the protein CASSLSGTGVGYTF.

This chain joins TRBV5-1 and TRBJ1-1, with 10 bases aligning to TRBD1. Germline CDR1 and CDR2: SGHRS and YFSETQ. Trimming cost V 4 bases and J 1 base; bases outside gene matches: 4. This CDR3 region has 15 residues. The CDR3 region has the DNA TGCGCCAGCAGCACAGGACAGGGGGGGAACACTGAAGCTTTCTTT. Its protein is CASSTGQGGNTEAFF.

The J gene is TRBJ1-1, the V gene TRBV18; D uncertain. The germline V gene encodes CDR1 KGHSH and CDR2 LQKENI. The CDR3 is 13 amino acids. Trimming removed 2 bases from V and 2 bases from J, with 6 bases in between. CDR3 loop: CASSPVSNTEAFF. In nucleotides, the CDR3 is TGTGCCAGCTCACCAGTTTCAAACACTGAAGCTTTCTTT.

The chain uses TRBV7-2 and TRBJ2-3; D may be TRBD2 (6 bases). This CDR3 has 14 residues. From germline, CDR1 is SGHTA and CDR2 FQGNSA. V dropped 2 bases and J dropped 6 bases, with 12 bases sitting between them. CDR3 loop: CASSLIPGRDTQYF. The CDR3 bases are TGTGCCAGCAGCTTAATCCCTGGGAGGGATACGCAGTATTTT.

The genes are TRBV7-2 and TRBJ2-5; TRBD2 matches 9 bases. Looked up from germline, CDR1 is SGHTA and CDR2 is FQGNSA. This CDR3 spans 15 amino acids. Losses at the gene ends were 1 base for V and 4 bases for J; bases not matched to a gene: 4. The CDR3, as DNA: TGTGCCAGCAGCTTAGGGGTAGCGGGGGTAGAGACCCAGTACTTC. Translating gives CASSLGVAGVETQYF.